Listed below are T cell receptor beta chains from one sample, sequenced in a study of monozygotic twins with cystic fibrosis. The data were produced by immunoSEQ multiplex PCR, yet TCRdb's version contains in-frame clones alone and is incomplete. Of roughly 30,000 clones in the sample, more than 85% were seen once. The sequencing sample was made of blood. The origin of the receptors is a girl aged 2-10 years with cystic fibrosis. CDR3s include the opening cysteine and the closing phenylalanine or tryptophan. A D gene is named only where the DNA matches it firmly. Size is stated for part of the rows, as once, few or many counts, or as a class when the clone is expanded.

V gene	D gene	clone size	J gene	CDR3 protein	CDR3 DNA
TRBV7-9	TRBD1	NA	TRBJ2-7	CASSREGQGTSSYEQYF	TGTGCCAGCAGTCGTGAGGGACAGGGAACCTCCTCCTACGAGCAGTACTTC
TRBV6-5	TRBD1	NA	TRBJ2-7	CASSFEGASSYEQYF	TGTGCCAGCAGTTTTGAGGGGGCCTCGTCCTACGAGCAGTACTTC
TRBV29-1	NA	NA	TRBJ2-2	CSATGVVGTGELFF	TGCAGCGCGACGGGGGTTGTTGGCACCGGGGAGCTGTTTTTT
TRBV15	TRBD1	NA	TRBJ1-1	CATSPGITGVNTEAFF	TGTGCCACCAGTCCCGGTATAACAGGGGTGAACACTGAAGCTTTCTTT
TRBV6-5	NA	NA	TRBJ1-2	CASSYSRGGGYTF	TGTGCCAGCAGTTACTCGCGGGGGGGCGGCTACACCTTC
TRBV6-1	NA	NA	TRBJ2-7	CASLGVEQYF	TGTGCCAGCCTAGGGGTCGAGCAGTACTTC
TRBV4-1	NA	few	TRBJ2-2	CASSLNGGGAKTGELFF	TGCGCCAGCAGCCTCAATGGAGGGGGGGCGAAGACCGGGGAGCTGTTTTTT
TRBV19	NA	once	TRBJ1-1	CASSMEGNTEAFF	TGTGCCAGTAGTATGGAAGGGAACACTGAAGCTTTCTTT
TRBV10-3	NA	NA	TRBJ1-5	CAISNGGNQPQHF	TGTGCCATCAGCAACGGTGGCAATCAGCCCCAGCATTTT
TRBV19	NA	few	TRBJ2-2	CASSTLVGSVPTGELFF	TGTGCCAGTAGTACCCTTGTGGGCAGCGTTCCCACCGGGGAGCTGTTTTTT
TRBV7-2	NA	NA	TRBJ2-7	CASSLMGSYEQYF	TGTGCCAGCAGCCTGATGGGGTCCTACGAGCAGTACTTC
TRBV7-9	NA	NA	TRBJ1-1	CASRVGREEAFF	TGTGCCAGCAGAGTGGGTCGGGAGGAAGCTTTCTTT
TRBV27	NA	NA	TRBJ1-1	CASSLLQGRTEAFF	TGTGCCAGCAGTTTATTGCAGGGGCGGACTGAAGCTTTCTTT
TRBV18	NA	NA	TRBJ2-3	CASSLQLGSTDTQYF	TGTGCCAGCTCACTCCAACTAGGTAGCACAGATACGCAGTATTTT
TRBV9	NA	NA	TRBJ1-1	CASRTGTNTEAFF	TGTGCCAGCAGGACAGGTACGAACACTGAAGCTTTCTTT
TRBV19	NA	NA	TRBJ1-4	CASSILGATNEKLFF	TGTGCCAGTAGCATATTAGGGGCAACTAATGAAAAACTGTTTTTT
TRBV5-6	NA	NA	TRBJ2-7	CASSLGGTYYEQYF	TGTGCCAGCAGCTTGGGAGGGACGTACTACGAGCAGTACTTC
TRBV7-2	NA	NA	TRBJ1-3	CASSLARISGNTIYF	TGTGCCAGCAGCTTGGCGAGGATCTCTGGAAACACCATATATTTT
TRBV4-1	NA	NA	TRBJ1-5	CASSDRQGNNQPQHF	TGCGCCAGCAGCGACCGGCAGGGGAACAATCAGCCCCAGCATTTT
TRBV19	NA	NA	TRBJ2-3	CASSIPGGRSGDTQYF	TGTGCCAGTAGTATCCCAGGTGGTCGGAGCGGAGATACGCAGTATTTT
TRBV13	NA	NA	TRBJ2-1	CASSSREGAVPYNEQFF	TGTGCCAGCAGCTCACGGGAGGGGGCGGTTCCCTACAATGAGCAGTTCTTC
TRBV14	TRBD1	NA	TRBJ2-7	CASSLYGTAASYEQYF	TGTGCCAGCAGCCTCTATGGGACAGCAGCCTCTTACGAGCAGTACTTC
TRBV7-8	NA	NA	TRBJ2-2	CASSFRDTYTGELFF	TGTGCCAGCAGCTTCCGGGACACCTACACCGGGGAGCTGTTTTTT
TRBV29-1	NA	NA	TRBJ2-1	CSVGMGNGEQFF	TGCAGCGTTGGGATGGGGAACGGTGAGCAGTTCTTC
TRBV28	TRBD1	NA	TRBJ1-2	CASRIIQGAQFGYTF	TGTGCCAGCAGGATTATACAGGGGGCGCAGTTTGGCTACACCTTC
TRBV27	TRBD2	NA	TRBJ2-1	CASSRASGGAINEQFF	TGTGCCAGCAGTCGGGCAAGCGGGGGGGCGATCAATGAGCAGTTCTTC
TRBV2	NA	NA	TRBJ1-2	CASSEALQYGYTF	TGTGCCAGCAGTGAAGCGCTTCAGTATGGCTACACCTTC
TRBV7-2	NA	NA	TRBJ2-7	CASSLGRASYEQYF	TGTGCCAGCAGCTTGGGCAGGGCCTCCTACGAGCAGTACTTC
TRBV5-4	TRBD1	NA	TRBJ1-1	CASSPGQGTVMNTEAFF	TGTGCCAGCAGCCCAGGACAGGGGACGGTCATGAACACTGAAGCTTTCTTT
TRBV19	NA	NA	TRBJ2-5	CASSIAGQSGGETQYF	TGTGCCAGTAGTATAGCCGGACAGTCCGGTGGGGAGACCCAGTACTTC